A single sample is the source of the 7 T cell receptor beta chains below, sequenced in a study of T cell changes during pregnancy in multiple sclerosis. Sequencing used immunoSEQ multiplex PCR; TCRdb keeps in-frame clones, though not all of them. The sample has tens of thousands of clones; roughly 92% are singletons. The sample consisted of peripheral blood, taken after pregnancy. The receptor set was obtained from a female donor in good health, enrolled as a control in a pregnancy study.

This clone appeared once. The V call is TRBV27, the J call TRBJ1-5; D ambiguous. This CDR3 region has 15 residues. V was clipped by 6 bases and J by 0 bases, with 12 bases between them. In germline, CDR1 is MNHEY, CDR2 SMNVEV (reference sequence). For the CDR3, the DNA is TGTGCCAGCAGCTCAGGTAGTAATAGCAATCAGCCCCAGCATTTT. Encoded protein: CASSSGSNSNQPQHF.

The chain is built from TRBV5-8 and TRBJ2-7, with unresolved D. The CDR3 covers 12 residues. The germline V gene has CDR1 SGHTS and CDR2 YDEGEE. V was clipped by 0 bases and J by 5 bases, with 6 bases between them. The CDR3 region has the DNA TGTGCCAGCAGCTTGGTCCAGAACGAGCAGTACTTC. It is translated as CASSLVQNEQYF.

The chain uses TRBV7-2 and TRBJ2-7; TRBD1 matches at 10 bases. The CDR3 is 16 residues long. Germline trimming cut 2 bases from V and 4 bases from J; bases unmatched to any gene: 8. Germline V gene lookup returns CDR1 SGHTA and CDR2 FQGNSA. CDR3 bases: TGTGCCAGCAGCTTATCCTCCGGGACAGGGGTTTACGAGCAGTACTTC. Translation gives CASSLSSGTGVYEQYF.

The V and J genes are TRBV28 and TRBJ1-5; a possible D gene is TRBD1 (6 bases). The germline V gene has CDR1 MDHEN and CDR2 SYDVKM. Trimming took off 5 bases at V and 6 bases at J, with 11 bases between the two ends. CDR3 length: 13 residues. The CDR3 loop is CASSLTGPQPQHF. CDR3 in DNA: TGTGCCAGCAGTCTGACAGGACCTCAGCCCCAGCATTTT.

This clone was seen a few times. Mismatch with germline at one junction end may stem from a read error. This chain joins TRBV20-1 and TRBJ1-1, with unresolved D. This CDR3 spans 11 amino acids. CDR1 DFQATT and CDR2 SNEGSKA come from the germline V gene (reference sequence). The CDR3 DNA follows: TGCAGTGCTAGTGAGAACGCTGAAGCTTTCTTT. Translation gives CSASENAEAFF.

The chain uses TRBV15 and TRBJ2-2; perhaps TRBD2 as D (6 bases). This CDR3 is 15 amino acids long. Germline CDR1 reads LNHNV; CDR2 reads YYDKDF (reference sequence). V was cut by 0 bases and J by 3 bases, with 8 bases left in between. In DNA form, the CDR3 reads TGTGCCACCAGCAGAGAAGGGGAGGACACCGGGGAGCTGTTTTTT. Residues: CATSREGEDTGELFF.

The V call is TRBV15, the J call TRBJ2-1, with TRBD2 as a possible D gene (7 bases). Germline V CDR1 and CDR2: LNHNV, YYDKDF (reference sequence). The CDR3 runs 15 residues. Between the trimmed V and J ends, which lost 7 bases and 2 bases, there was a span of 15 bases. Written as DNA, the CDR3 is TGTGCCACCACGGGGCGGGGGCTAACCTACAATGAGCAGTTCTTC. Residues: CATTGRGLTYNEQFF.